These 17 T cell receptor beta chains came from one sample sequenced in a study of graft-versus-host responses after intestinal transplantation (dated by TCRdb to the early 2020s). Library prep was done by the immunoSEQ multiplex PCR assay. This is the immuneACCESS table as TCRdb keeps it, with only in-frame sequences that have V and J called. A part of the clones is gone; compared with another copy, unresolved V genes explain less than half, and the rest is unexplained. The sample contains about 15,000 clones, 75% to 85% of them found a single time. Around a sixth of the sample is taken by the ten largest. Dithiothreitol, EDTA incubations and collagenase D digestion were used to isolate intraepithelial and lamina propria lymphocytes from graft specimens. This specimen consisted of ileum tissue, obtained 95 to 110 days after intestinal transplant. The receptors were gathered from a human patient who received an intestinal transplant, so some T cells may come from the graft donor.

This sequence joins TRBV7-6 and TRBJ1-1; D uncertain. CDR1 is SGHVS and CDR2 is FNYEAQ in the germline V gene. The CDR3 sequence is 14 residues long. V lost 0 bases to trimming and J lost 1 base, with 6 bases between them. CDR3 amino acids: CASSLAPGNTEAFF. The CDR3 nucleotides are TGTGCCAGCAGCTTAGCGCCCGGGAACACTGAAGCTTTCTTT.

The J gene is TRBJ2-5, the V gene TRBV2; 10 bases are a match to TRBD2. Unmatched junction bases numbered 10, after V lost 8 bases and J lost 1 base. The CDR3 runs 16 residues. In germline, CDR1 is SNHLY, CDR2 FYNNEI. The CDR3 DNA is TGTGCCAGCTGGGGGTGGTCTAGCGGGAGCCAAGAGACCCAGTACTTC. It yields the protein CASWGWSSGSQETQYF.

The V gene is TRBV5-1, the J gene TRBJ2-7; no clear D. The CDR3 runs to 15 residues. Germline CDR1 SGHRS, CDR2 YFSETQ. The V and J ends lost 5 bases and 6 bases respectively, with 21 bases between them. The CDR3, as DNA: TGCGCCAGCAGTTTCCTCAGGAGCCTCCCTGGCGAGCAGTACTTC. It is translated as CASSFLRSLPGEQYF.

V gene TRBV19 combines with J gene TRBJ1-5; unclear D gene. The CDR3 length is 14 residues. The V end was cut by 7 bases, the J end by 0 bases, with 10 bases between. Germline V gene data show CDR1 as LNHDA and CDR2 as SQIVND (reference sequence). The CDR3 region is CASTWPYSNQPQHF. CDR3 nucleotides: TGTGCCAGTACATGGCCTTATAGCAATCAGCCCCAGCATTTT.

This chain links TRBV21-1 with TRBJ1-5; the DNA was not used to check the table's D call, TRBD1. TRBV21-1 is annotated as a pseudogene. This CDR3 comprises 15 residues. In DNA, the CDR3 is TGTGCCAGCAGCAAAGGGACAACCGTTGATCAGCCCCAGCATTTT. It yields the protein CASSKGTTVDQPQHF.

J is TRBJ1-2 and V is TRBV5-5; D not certain. The germline V gene encodes CDR1 SGHKS and CDR2 YYEKEE (reference sequence). The CDR3 has 16 residues. V gave up 7 bases and J gave up 4 bases, with 23 bases separating them. CDR3 sequence (DNA): TGTGCCAGCTTTTTCTATGTCTCGCGAAAGATCTATGGCTACACCTTC. Protein product: CASFFYVSRKIYGYTF.

The rearrangement uses TRBV11-3 and TRBJ2-7, with no clear D. Germline V gene lookup returns CDR1 SGHNT and CDR2 YENEEA. Trimming left V 3 bases short and J 9 bases short, with 9 bases between. This CDR3 spans 11 amino acids. The CDR3 reads CASSFYRWQYF. The DNA of the CDR3 is TGTGCCAGCAGCTTCTATCGCTGGCAGTACTTC. Looking up the rest from reference TRBV11-3 and TRBJ2-7 gives the full variable domain: EAGVVQSPRYKIIEKKQPVAFWCNPISGHNTLYWYLQNLGQGPELLIRYENEEAVDDSQLPKDRFSAERLKGVDSTLKIQPAELGDSAVYLCASSFYRWQYFGPGTRLTVT.

The chain couples TRBV28 to TRBJ2-1, with TRBD2 as a possible D gene (6 bases). This CDR3 is built from 14 residues. V lost 6 bases and J 0 bases, leaving 9 bases between the germline ends. Germline V gene lookup returns CDR1 MDHEN and CDR2 SYDVKM. CDR3 amino acids: CASRLTSSYNEQFF. The CDR3 nucleotides are TGTGCCAGCAGATTGACTAGCTCCTACAATGAGCAGTTCTTC.

This clone was seen only once. The gene calls are TRBV6-1 and TRBJ1-1, with TRBD1 as a possible D gene (5 bases). With 2 bases removed from V and 5 bases from J, the gap between germline ends came to 9 bases. There are 13 residues in the CDR3. Germline-derived CDR1 and CDR2 are MNHNS and SASEGT. CDR3 DNA sequence: TGTGCCAGCAGTGAACCAGGGTATACTGAAGCTTTCTTT. It is translated as CASSEPGYTEAFF.

This sequence joins TRBV11-2 and TRBJ2-2, with a tentative D call TRBD2 (5 bases). The germline gives CDR1 SGHAT, CDR2 FQNNGV. The CDR3 has 15 amino acids. V was cut by 2 bases and J by 5 bases, with 12 bases left in between. CDR3 sequence (DNA): TGTGCCAGCAGCTTATTCCGGGGTTGGACCGGGGAGCTGTTTTTT. This codes for CASSLFRGWTGELFF. Variable domain in full (rest from reference TRBV11-2 and TRBJ2-2): EAGVAQSPRYKIIEKRQSVAFWCNPISGHATLYWYQQILGQGPKLLIQFQNNGVVDDSQLPKDRFSAERLKGVDSTLKIQPAKLEDSAVYLCASSLFRGWTGELFFGEGSRLTVL.

The gene calls are TRBV28 and TRBJ2-1; TRBD2 is a possible D gene (6 bases). V dropped 3 bases and J dropped 0 bases, with 15 bases sitting between them. Germline-derived CDR1 and CDR2 are MDHEN and SYDVKM. The CDR3 loop spans 17 amino acids. CDR3 coding DNA: TGTGCCAGCAGTTTTTTTGGAGGGTCGAGCTCCTACAATGAGCAGTTCTTC. It yields the protein CASSFFGGSSSYNEQFF.

This clone came up once. CDR3 protein: CASSIAEGTVSNQPQHF. The CDR3 DNA sequence: TGTGCCAGTAGTATAGCGGAAGGGACAGTGAGCAATCAGCCCCAGCATTTT. This sequence joins TRBV19 and TRBJ1-5; the match to TRBD1 covers 7 bases. Germline V CDR1 and CDR2: LNHDA, SQIVND (reference sequence). CDR3 length equals 17 residues. Unmatched junction bases numbered 7, after V lost 1 base and J lost 1 base.

The chain recombines TRBV18 with TRBJ1-3, with D possibly matching TRBD1 (5 bases). With 6 bases removed from V and 0 bases from J, the gap between germline ends came to 15 bases. CDR3 length: 16 residues. CDR1 and CDR2 (germline): KGHSH, LQKENI. The CDR3 is CASSLDTVPSGNTIYF. The CDR3 DNA follows: TGTGCCAGCTCCCTGGACACAGTACCCTCTGGAAACACCATATATTTT.

J is TRBJ1-2 and V is TRBV6-5, with TRBD1 as a possible D gene (6 bases). V lost 5 bases, J lost 8 bases, and 12 bases lay in between. CDR1 is MNHEY, CDR2 SVGAGI, per germline. The CDR3 is 12 residues long. The CDR3 loop reads CASSPGGYGYTF. The CDR3, as DNA: TGTGCCAGCAGTCCTGGGGGCTACGGCTACACCTTC.

The V call is TRBV2, the J call TRBJ2-7, with no clear D. The CDR3 spans 12 residues. The germline V gene has CDR1 SNHLY and CDR2 FYNNEI. Trimming removed 3 bases at V and 0 bases at J, with 3 bases between. The CDR3 DNA reads as TGTGCCAGCAGTGAGCGCTCCTACGAGCAGTACTTC. Translation: CASSERSYEQYF.

This clone was picked up one time. The chain carries TRBV15 and TRBJ1-1; unclear D gene. Germline V gene data show CDR1 as LNHNV and CDR2 as YYDKDF (reference sequence). V was shortened by 0 bases and J by 6 bases, with 17 bases between the two germline ends. The CDR3 is 16 amino acids. The CDR3 region is CATSRDPTLIRAEAFF. Here the CDR3 DNA reads TGTGCCACCAGCAGAGATCCGACTTTAATCCGGGCTGAAGCTTTCTTT.

This clone was seen only once. CDR3 bases: TGTGCCAGCTCGGAATACAATGAGCAGTTCTTC. This translates into CASSEYNEQFF. The chain links TRBV18 to TRBJ2-1; D gene unclear. V lost 6 bases and J lost 4, with 4 bases in between. The CDR3 consists of 11 residues. In germline, CDR1 is KGHSH, CDR2 LQKENI.